What follows describes a single TCR beta chain. Its cognate antigen is unknown. This record comes from a study of T cells in Graves' hyperthyroidism and ophthalmopathy. Whole-study results and caveats: Among clonotypes expanded in thyroid above 0.001, most were also found in blood.

Researchers amplified the TCR beta CDR3 regions from RNA transcripts. The HTBI primer set was used in a first-round RT-PCR of the TCR CDR3. TCRdb redid the calling of the multiplex PCR reads with MiXCR, one entry per CDR3 protein. The sample has 450,000 to 700,000 distinct CDR3 sequences, about 45% seen once. The sample consisted of peripheral blood or thyroid tissue (not recorded which). The sequence derives from a woman aged 18 to 35 with Graves' hyperthyroidism.

The CDR3 loop is CASSFRMTGKGYEQYF. Written as DNA, the CDR3 is TGTGCCAGCAGCTTCAGAATGACAGGGAAAGGTTACGAGCAGTACTTC. The chain combines TRBV11-2 with TRBJ2-7; 7 bases fit TRBD1. The CDR3 sequence is 16 residues long. Germline values: CDR1 SGHAT, CDR2 FQNNGV. V was clipped by 3 bases and J by 4 bases; unmatched bases: 12.